This T cell receptor (beta chain) derives from a study of HIV-infected children after antiretroviral therapy interruption. A 3' RACE protocol on RNA, with unique molecular identifiers, produced the TCR library. MiXCR, applied by TCRdb to the 3' RACE reads, yields one record per CDR3 protein. The table lists about 46,000 distinct CDR3 sequences, 3.5% to 5% of them singletons. Trimming pared 5 bases from V and 2 bases from J, leaving 16 bases between. CDR1 and CDR2 from the germline V gene are MNHNS and SASEGT. The CDR3 contains 15 residues. Stated treatment: PENTA 11 planned treatment interruption arm or continuous ART arm. Samples needed at least 5 million viable cryopreserved PBMCs. Sorting from thawed PBMCs isolated naive CD4+ CD45RA+ CD45RO- T cells.

The genes are TRBV6-1 and TRBJ2-7; D is undetermined. This clonotype was sampled from a pool of human donors with HIV. The sequences come from CD45RA+ CD4+ T cells from PBMCs, pooled from several time points, collected from a donor given antiretroviral therapy, either interrupted or continuous. Subset noted: naive CD4+ CD45RA+ CD45RO- T cells. The CDR3 loop reads CASSLSKSDPYEQYF. Written as DNA, the CDR3 is TGTGCCAGCAGTTTATCGAAGTCAGACCCCTACGAGCAGTACTTC.